A single sample gave rise to the 28 T cell receptor beta chains below, sequenced in a study of T cell responses to AZD1222 COVID-19 vaccine. Data came from immunoSEQ multiplex PCR; TCRdb stores just in-frame clones and leaves some out. The table shows about 76,000 clones, with roughly 90% occurring only once. The sample here was peripheral blood, taken on day 0 of AZD1222 vaccination. These receptors all stem from an adult in good health.

J is TRBJ2-3 and V is TRBV10-1; D is undetermined. Trimming shortened V by 7 bases and J by 2 bases, and 10 bases separated the two germline ends. The germline CDR1 and CDR2 sequences are WNHNN and SYGVQD (reference sequence). This CDR3 region has 13 residues. The CDR3, as DNA: TGCGCCAGCACGCAGGATCCCACAGATACGCAGTATTTT. This sequence encodes CASTQDPTDTQYF.

The chain joins TRBV6-5 to TRBJ1-2, with D tentatively TRBD1 (5 bases). The CDR3 runs 13 residues. V was pared by 5 bases and J by 8 bases, with 15 bases between. Germline CDR1 MNHEY, CDR2 SVGAGI. CDR3 in DNA: TGTGCCAGCAGTCCTAGGTGGGGGGACGGCTACACCTTC. It yields the protein CASSPRWGDGYTF.

This clone was seen a single time. The chain has TRBV11-2 and TRBJ2-2; D not resolved. V was clipped by 8 bases and J by 1 base, with 14 bases between them. Looked up from germline, CDR1 is SGHAT and CDR2 is FQNNGV. The CDR3 is 15 residues long. The DNA for the CDR3 is TGTGCCAGCGGGCGAGCGTTTAGGAACACCGGGGAGCTGTTTTTT. This sequence encodes CASGRAFRNTGELFF.

The V gene is TRBV9, the J gene TRBJ2-1; D is unresolved. The CDR3 runs 13 residues. The germline gives CDR1 SGDLS, CDR2 YYNGEE. Trimming pared 2 bases from V and 9 bases from J, leaving 12 bases between. The CDR3 region is CASSVNLAGEQFF. The DNA of the CDR3 is TGTGCCAGCAGCGTCAACTTAGCCGGTGAGCAGTTCTTC.

This sequence joins TRBV28 and TRBJ2-7; no reliable D call. Per germline, CDR1 MDHEN and CDR2 SYDVKM. Between the trimmed V and J ends, which lost 2 bases and 1 base, there was a span of 6 bases. The CDR3 runs to 13 residues. CDR3 DNA: TGTGCCAGCAGTTTACGGGCATCCTACGAGCAGTACTTC. Amino acid sequence: CASSLRASYEQYF.

The chain has TRBV5-1 and TRBJ2-1, with D uncertain. This CDR3 is built from 12 residues. Trimming pared 0 bases from V and 8 bases from J, leaving 6 bases between. CDR1 and CDR2 (germline): SGHRS, YFSETQ. DNA for the CDR3: TGCGCCAGCAGCTTGGCCACCTATGAGCAGTTCTTC. This translates into CASSLATYEQFF.

This clone was observed once. The chain joins TRBV10-1 to TRBJ2-3, with D perhaps assigned TRBD1 or TRBD2 (6 bases each). Per germline, CDR1 WNHNN and CDR2 SYGVQD (reference sequence). CDR3 size: 16 residues. V was trimmed by 1 base and J by 4 bases, leaving 15 bases between them. The CDR3 spells CASSEFRYGGADTQYF. CDR3 coding DNA: TGCGCCAGCAGTGAGTTTCGGTACGGGGGCGCAGATACGCAGTATTTT.

The chain combines TRBV7-2 with TRBJ2-5; 7 nucleotides line up with TRBD1. The CDR3 is made up of 13 amino acids. The germline gives CDR1 SGHTA, CDR2 FQGNSA. V gave up 5 bases and J gave up 2 bases; unmatched junction bases: 2. CDR3 bases: TGTGCCAGCAGCAAGGGACAGCAAGAGACCCAGTACTTC. It specifies CASSKGQQETQYF.

The V and J genes are TRBV5-1 and TRBJ1-6; 7 nucleotides line up with TRBD1. Germline CDR1 is SGHRS and CDR2 is YFSETQ. This CDR3 has 14 amino acids. V trimming: 3 bases; J trimming: 6 bases; junction bases outside the gene matches: 3. The chain's CDR3 is CASSSTGANSPLHF. As DNA, the CDR3 is TGCGCCAGCAGCTCTACAGGGGCTAATTCACCCCTCCACTTT.

V and J are TRBV5-1 and TRBJ2-1; D is uncertain. The ends were cut back, 0 bases at V and 0 bases at J, with 10 bases in the middle. This CDR3 comprises 16 residues. The germline V gene has CDR1 SGHRS and CDR2 YFSETQ. CDR3 nucleotides: TGCGCCAGCAGCTTGGAGACTTTTAGCTCCTACAATGAGCAGTTCTTC. The encoded protein is CASSLETFSSYNEQFF.

V and J are TRBV30 and TRBJ1-5; D remains ambiguous. CDR1 is GTSNPN, CDR2 SVGIG, per germline (reference sequence). CDR3 length: 14 amino acids. The V end lost 1 base, the J end lost 7 bases, and 14 bases lay between the germline ends. The CDR3 reads CAWSALASGQPQHF. CDR3 nucleotides: TGTGCCTGGAGTGCCCTGGCCTCGGGGCAGCCCCAGCATTTT. The variable domain in full, completed from reference TRBV30 and TRBJ1-5, reads SQTIHQWPATLVQPVGSPLSLECTVEGTSNPNLYWYRQAAGRGLQLLFYSVGIGQISSEVPQNLSASRPQDRQFILSSKKLLLSDSGFYLCAWSALASGQPQHFGDGTRLSIL.

This chain connects TRBV3-1 (or the pseudogene TRBV3-2) to TRBJ1-2; weak D call: TRBD1 (6 bases). Germline-derived CDR1 and CDR2 are LGHDT and YNNKEL (reference sequence). There are 15 residues in the CDR3. V lost 3 bases to trimming and J lost 3 bases, with 14 bases between them. The CDR3 DNA sequence: TGTGCCAGCAGCCAGCCCGCACAGGGCTACTATGGCTACACCTTC. Residues: CASSQPAQGYYGYTF.

This clone was found a few times. J is TRBJ2-3 and V is TRBV29-1, with D uncertain. V gave up 3 bases and J gave up 4 bases, with 11 bases separating them. Germline V lookup: CDR1 SQVTM, CDR2 ANQGSEA. The CDR3 runs to 13 residues. The CDR3 sequence: CSVEYQSSDTQYF. CDR3 DNA sequence: TGCAGCGTTGAGTACCAGTCGTCAGATACGCAGTATTTT.

V and J are TRBV29-1 and TRBJ2-7; tentative D call: TRBD2 (5 bases). This CDR3 comprises 12 residues. The germline V gene has CDR1 SQVTM and CDR2 ANQGSEA. V was clipped by 5 bases and J by 1 base, with 9 bases between them. The CDR3 spells CSVNGESYEQYF. For the CDR3, the DNA is TGCAGCGTTAACGGGGAGTCCTACGAGCAGTACTTC.

The chain joins TRBV11-2 to TRBJ2-7; TRBD1 is a possible D gene (6 bases). Between the trimmed V and J ends, which lost 4 bases and 3 bases, there was a span of 19 bases. CDR1 SGHAT and CDR2 FQNNGV come from the germline V gene. There are 16 residues in the CDR3. The CDR3 spells CASSSPETGLFYEQYV. Here the CDR3 DNA reads TGTGCCAGCAGCTCACCCGAGACAGGCTTGTTCTACGAGCAGTACGTC.

This chain joins TRBV19 and TRBJ1-6; no firm D call. The V gene's germline CDR1 is LNHDA and CDR2 SQIVND (reference sequence). The CDR3 loop spans 13 amino acids. Trimming shortened V by 2 bases and J by 10 bases, and 9 bases separated the two germline ends. The CDR3 is CASSISGESPLHF. The CDR3 DNA reads TGTGCCAGTAGTATATCTGGGGAATCACCCCTCCACTTT.

DNA for the CDR3: TGTGCCAGCAGCCGCCGCACTAGCGGGGGGCCCTTAGAATCCAATGAGCAGTTCTTC. Its translation is CASSRRTSGGPLESNEQFF. The chain carries TRBV7-6 and TRBJ2-1; TRBD2 matches at 12 bases. Germline trimming cut 5 bases from V and 6 bases from J; bases unmatched to any gene: 17. Per the germline V gene, CDR1 is SGHVS and CDR2 is FNYEAQ. There are 19 residues in the CDR3.

V and J are TRBV4-2 and TRBJ2-1; 8 bases match TRBD2. The germline V gene has CDR1 LGHNA and CDR2 YNFKEQ. The CDR3 contains 19 residues. The trim removed 0 bases at V and 7 bases at J, leaving 17 bases unmatched. DNA for the CDR3: TGTGCCAGCAGCCAAGACCCTTCCCTTTCGAGCGGGAGAAAGAATGAGCAGTTCTTC. It is translated as CASSQDPSLSSGRKNEQFF.

This chain uses TRBV6-5 with TRBJ1-4, with 10 bases fitting TRBD1. The CDR3 consists of 14 residues. CDR1 and CDR2 from the germline V gene are MNHEY and SVGAGI. V shed 5 bases and J 7 bases; nucleotides not matched to a gene: 4. The CDR3 sequence: CASSRTGGGEKLFF. CDR3 DNA sequence: TGTGCCAGCAGTCGGACAGGGGGAGGTGAAAAACTGTTTTTT.

The rearrangement links TRBV27 to TRBJ1-1; no definite D call. The CDR3 runs 13 residues. Deletions cut 5 bases from V and 0 bases from J, with 7 bases between. CDR1 and CDR2 (germline): MNHEY, SMNVEV (reference sequence). The CDR3 region has the DNA TGTGCCAGCAGTACGTACATGAACACTGAAGCTTTCTTT. Amino acid sequence: CASSTYMNTEAFF.

The J gene is TRBJ2-5, the V gene TRBV6-5; D possibly corresponds to TRBD2 (5 bases). Germline V CDR1 and CDR2: MNHEY, SVGAGI. The V end was cut by 8 bases, the J end by 3 bases, with 13 bases between. There are 13 residues in the CDR3. The CDR3 region is CASVQPGEETQYF. The CDR3 DNA reads TGTGCCAGCGTCCAGCCCGGGGAAGAGACCCAGTACTTC.

The chain has TRBV6-1 and TRBJ1-5; maybe TRBD1 (5 bases). The V end lost 4 bases, the J end lost 7 bases, and 20 bases lay between the germline ends. Germline values: CDR1 MNHNS, CDR2 SASEGT. The CDR3 has 16 residues. CDR3 DNA: TGTGCCAGCAGTGTTATGAGTCTCCAGAGGGGCCAGCCCCAGCATTTT. This gives the protein CASSVMSLQRGQPQHF.

This chain uses TRBV7-9 with TRBJ1-1; 10 bases match TRBD1. The junction had 5 bases not matched to a gene; V was cut back by 4 bases and J by 0 bases. The CDR3 loop spans 16 amino acids. Germline loops: CDR1 SEHNR, CDR2 FQNEAQ (reference sequence). The CDR3: CASSSTGGVLNTEAFF. CDR3 nucleotides: TGTGCCAGCAGCTCGACAGGGGGCGTCTTGAACACTGAAGCTTTCTTT. Together with reference TRBV7-9 and TRBJ1-1, the CDR3 gives the full variable domain: DTGVSQNPRHKITKRGQNVTFRCDPISEHNRLYWYRQTLGQGPEFLTYFQNEAQLEKSRLLSDRFSAERPKGSFSTLEIQRTEQGDSAMYLCASSSTGGVLNTEAFFGQGTRLTVV.

This clone was seen a few times. This chain uses TRBV28 with TRBJ1-2; no firm D call. CDR3 length: 15 amino acids. Germline loops: CDR1 MDHEN, CDR2 SYDVKM. V lost 6 bases, J lost 4 bases, and 18 bases lay in between. Written as DNA, the CDR3 is TGTGCCAGCAGAGGGCTGACTTACTTTCCCTATGGCTACACCTTC. Translation gives CASRGLTYFPYGYTF.

The rearrangement links TRBV20-1 to TRBJ1-6; D is uncertain. CDR3 size: 13 residues. CDR1 is DFQATT and CDR2 is SNEGSKA in the germline V gene (reference sequence). V was shortened by 3 bases and J by 8 bases, with 11 bases between the two germline ends. The CDR3 loop is CSASSTGDSPLHF. Here the CDR3 DNA reads TGCAGTGCTAGTAGCACTGGGGATTCACCCCTCCACTTT.

V gene TRBV9 combines with J gene TRBJ1-1, with D unclear. V lost 3 bases to trimming and J lost 4 bases, with 13 bases between them. The CDR3 is 14 amino acids. Germline CDR1 SGDLS, CDR2 YYNGEE. The DNA of the CDR3 is TGTGCCAGCAGCGGGTGGGGAGGGCCCACTGAAGCTTTCTTT. Translation gives CASSGWGGPTEAFF.

The V and J genes are TRBV19 and TRBJ2-1, with D perhaps matching TRBD1 or TRBD2 (5 bases each). The germline CDR1 and CDR2 sequences are LNHDA and SQIVND (reference sequence). The CDR3 sequence is 19 residues long. Trimming removed 7 bases from V and 0 bases from J, with 25 bases in between. In DNA form, the CDR3 reads TGTGCCAGTAAGCCGGGACGGACCCTTTGGAAAAGCTCCTACAATGAGCAGTTCTTC. Its protein is CASKPGRTLWKSSYNEQFF. Together with reference TRBV19 and TRBJ2-1, the CDR3 gives the full variable domain: DGGITQSPKYLFRKEGQNVTLSCEQNLNHDAMYWYRQDPGQGLRLIYYSQIVNDFQKGDIAEGYSVSREKKESFPLTVTSAQKNPTAFYLCASKPGRTLWKSSYNEQFFGPGTRLTVL.

This chain connects TRBV7-8 to TRBJ2-2; 9 bases match TRBD2. Looked up from germline, CDR1 is SGHVS and CDR2 is FQNEAQ. V shed 5 bases and J 3 bases; nucleotides not matched to a gene: 1. This CDR3 is 14 amino acids long. The CDR3 loop is CASSQRGDTGELFF. The CDR3 DNA follows: TGTGCCAGCAGCCAGCGGGGGGACACCGGGGAGCTGTTTTTT.